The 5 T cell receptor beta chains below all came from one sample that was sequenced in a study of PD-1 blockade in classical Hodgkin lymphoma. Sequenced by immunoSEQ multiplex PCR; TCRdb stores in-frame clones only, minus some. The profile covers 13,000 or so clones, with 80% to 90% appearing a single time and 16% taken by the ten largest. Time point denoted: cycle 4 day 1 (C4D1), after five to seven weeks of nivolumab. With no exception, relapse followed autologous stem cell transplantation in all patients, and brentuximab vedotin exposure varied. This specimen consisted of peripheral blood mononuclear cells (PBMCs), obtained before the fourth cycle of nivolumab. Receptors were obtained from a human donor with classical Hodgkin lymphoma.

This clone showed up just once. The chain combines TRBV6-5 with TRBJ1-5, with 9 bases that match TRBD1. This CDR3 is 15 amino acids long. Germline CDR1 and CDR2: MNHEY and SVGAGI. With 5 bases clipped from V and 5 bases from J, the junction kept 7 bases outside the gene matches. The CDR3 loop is CASSPRTGADQPQHF. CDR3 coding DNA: TGTGCCAGCAGTCCACGGACAGGGGCCGATCAGCCCCAGCATTTT.

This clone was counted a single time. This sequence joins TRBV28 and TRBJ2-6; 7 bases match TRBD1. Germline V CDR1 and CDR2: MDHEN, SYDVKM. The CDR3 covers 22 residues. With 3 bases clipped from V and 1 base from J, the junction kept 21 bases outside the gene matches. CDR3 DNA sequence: TGTGCCAGCAGTTTGCCCGCTTATCTTACAGGGGCCCCGCGTTCTGGGGCCAACGTCCTGACTTTC. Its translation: CASSLPAYLTGAPRSGANVLTF.

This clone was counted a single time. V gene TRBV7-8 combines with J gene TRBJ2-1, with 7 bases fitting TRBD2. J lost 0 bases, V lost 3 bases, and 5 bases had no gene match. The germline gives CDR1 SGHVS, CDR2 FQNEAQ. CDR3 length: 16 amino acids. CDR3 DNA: TGTGCCAGCAGCTTCATCAGCGGGGCCTCCTACAATGAGCAGTTCTTC. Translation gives CASSFISGASYNEQFF. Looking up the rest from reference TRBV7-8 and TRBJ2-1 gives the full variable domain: GAGVSQSPRYKVAKRGQDVALRCDPISGHVSLFWYQQALGQGPEFLTYFQNEAQLDKSGLPSDRFFAERPEGSVSTLKIQRTQQEDSAVYLCASSFISGASYNEQFFGPGTRLTVL.

The CDR3 region has the DNA TGTGCCTGGAGGCAGGGGGCAAGCTATGGCTACACCTTC. The encoded protein is CAWRQGASYGYTF. V is TRBV30 and J is TRBJ1-2; 8 bases align to TRBD1. Germline loops: CDR1 GTSNPN, CDR2 SVGIG (reference sequence). The CDR3 covers 13 residues. The V gene end was trimmed by 3 bases and the J gene end by 4 bases; junction bases not matched to a gene: 4.

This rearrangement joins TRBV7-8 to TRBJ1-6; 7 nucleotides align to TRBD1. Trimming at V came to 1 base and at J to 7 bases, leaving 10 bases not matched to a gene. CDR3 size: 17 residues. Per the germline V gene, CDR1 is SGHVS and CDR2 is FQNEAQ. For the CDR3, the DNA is TGTGCCAGCAGCTTAGGGGTCCGGACAGGACTCAATTCACCCCTCCACTTT. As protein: CASSLGVRTGLNSPLHF. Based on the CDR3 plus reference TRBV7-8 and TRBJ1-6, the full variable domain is GAGVSQSPRYKVAKRGQDVALRCDPISGHVSLFWYQQALGQGPEFLTYFQNEAQLDKSGLPSDRFFAERPEGSVSTLKIQRTQQEDSAVYLCASSLGVRTGLNSPLHFGNGTRLTVT.